The T cell receptor (beta chain) described here comes from a study of OX40 agonist ivuxolimab in advanced cancers. Background on the study: Previous treatment with anti-PD-1, anti-PD-L1 or anti-CTLA-4 therapy was allowed; 40% had received some.

CDR3 length: 15 residues. In germline, CDR1 is SGHRS, CDR2 YFSETQ. V was clipped by 2 bases and J by 4 bases; unmatched bases: 1. Peripheral blood came from all dose cohorts at three timepoints. The data were produced by immunoSEQ multiplex PCR, yet TCRdb's version contains in-frame clones alone and is incomplete. The profile shows about 23,000 clones, 75% to 85% of them singletons. The study, taken as a whole, reports: Low normalized T-cell clonal expansion also characterized some of the nonresponders. Averaged across samples, CD8+ T cells carried more expanded clones than CD4+ did.

With respect to this clone: Antigen unknown.

The receptor's source is an adult with an advanced solid tumor such as melanoma, head and neck, liver or kidney cancer. The input for sequencing was CD4+ or CD8+ T cells sorted from blood, taken in a trial of the OX40 agonist ivuxolimab. The rearrangement uses TRBV5-1 and TRBJ2-2; 11 bases map to TRBD2. CDR3 coding DNA: TGCGCCAGCAGCTTTAGCGGGGGGGCCACCGGGGAGCTGTTTTTT. It specifies CASSFSGGATGELFF.